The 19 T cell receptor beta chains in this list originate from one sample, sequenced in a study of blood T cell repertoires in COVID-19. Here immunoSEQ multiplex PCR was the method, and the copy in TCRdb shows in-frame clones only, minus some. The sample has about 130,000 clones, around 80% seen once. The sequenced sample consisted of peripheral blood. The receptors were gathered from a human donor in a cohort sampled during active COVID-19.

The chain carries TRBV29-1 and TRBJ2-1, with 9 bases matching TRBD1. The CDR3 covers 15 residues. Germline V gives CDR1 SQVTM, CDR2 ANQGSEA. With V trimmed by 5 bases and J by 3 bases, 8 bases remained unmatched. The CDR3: CSVKTGGAHYNEQFF. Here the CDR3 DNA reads TGCAGCGTTAAAACAGGGGGCGCGCACTACAATGAGCAGTTCTTC.

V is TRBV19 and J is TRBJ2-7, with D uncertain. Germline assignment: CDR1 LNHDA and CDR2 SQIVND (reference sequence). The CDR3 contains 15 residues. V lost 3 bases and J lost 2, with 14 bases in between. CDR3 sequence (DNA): TGTGCCAGTAGTATGACTGTTGTCTCTCCCTACGAGCAGTACTTC. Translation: CASSMTVVSPYEQYF. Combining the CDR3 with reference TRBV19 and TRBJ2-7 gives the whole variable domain DGGITQSPKYLFRKEGQNVTLSCEQNLNHDAMYWYRQDPGQGLRLIYYSQIVNDFQKGDIAEGYSVSREKKESFPLTVTSAQKNPTAFYLCASSMTVVSPYEQYFGPGTRLTVT.

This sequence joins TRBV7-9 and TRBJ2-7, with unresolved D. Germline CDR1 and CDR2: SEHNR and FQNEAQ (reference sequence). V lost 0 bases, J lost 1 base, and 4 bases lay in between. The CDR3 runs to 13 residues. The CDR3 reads CASSLAQSYEQYF. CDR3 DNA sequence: TGTGCCAGCAGCTTAGCCCAGTCCTACGAGCAGTACTTC.

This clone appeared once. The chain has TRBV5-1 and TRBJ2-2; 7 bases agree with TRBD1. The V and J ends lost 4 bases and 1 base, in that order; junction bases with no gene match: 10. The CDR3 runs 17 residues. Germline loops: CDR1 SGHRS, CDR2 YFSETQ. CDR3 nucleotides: TGCGCCAGCAGCCCCGTAGGGGGCGTAGGGAACACCGGGGAGCTGTTTTTT. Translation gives CASSPVGGVGNTGELFF. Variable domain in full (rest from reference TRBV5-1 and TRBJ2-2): KAGVTQTPRYLIKTRGQQVTLSCSPISGHRSVSWYQQTPGQGLQFLFEYFSETQRNKGNFPGRFSGRQFSNSRSEMNVSTLELGDSALYLCASSPVGGVGNTGELFFGEGSRLTVL.

CDR3 protein: CASSLGLAGSSYEQYF. CDR3 DNA: TGTGCCAGCAGCTTGGGGCTAGCGGGGAGCTCCTACGAGCAGTACTTC. The rearrangement links TRBV5-6 to TRBJ2-7, with 9 bases matching TRBD2. This CDR3 comprises 16 residues. Germline CDR1 reads SGHDT; CDR2 reads YYEEEE. J gave up 0 bases and V 0 bases, and 4 bases lay outside the gene matches.

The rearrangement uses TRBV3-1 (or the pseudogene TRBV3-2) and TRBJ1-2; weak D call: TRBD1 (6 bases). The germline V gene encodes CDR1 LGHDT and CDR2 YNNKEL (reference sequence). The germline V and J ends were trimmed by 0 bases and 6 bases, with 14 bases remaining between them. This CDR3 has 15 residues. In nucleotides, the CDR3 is TGTGCCAGCAGCCAAGATCTATCAGGGGCCCATGGCTACACCTTC. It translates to CASSQDLSGAHGYTF.

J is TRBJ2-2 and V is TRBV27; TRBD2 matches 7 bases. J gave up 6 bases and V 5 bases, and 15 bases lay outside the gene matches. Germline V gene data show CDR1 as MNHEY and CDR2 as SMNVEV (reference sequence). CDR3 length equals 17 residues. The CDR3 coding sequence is TGTGCCAGCAGTCACACTCGGGGGGACCGGGGGGCCGGGGAGCTGTTTTTT. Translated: CASSHTRGDRGAGELFF.

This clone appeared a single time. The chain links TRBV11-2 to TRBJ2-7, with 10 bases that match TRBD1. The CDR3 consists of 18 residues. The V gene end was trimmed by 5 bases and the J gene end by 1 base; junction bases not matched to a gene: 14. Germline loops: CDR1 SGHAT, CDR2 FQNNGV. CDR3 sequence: CASSALNRDRGRSYEQYF. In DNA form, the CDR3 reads TGTGCCAGCAGCGCCCTTAACCGGGACAGGGGAAGATCCTACGAGCAGTACTTC.

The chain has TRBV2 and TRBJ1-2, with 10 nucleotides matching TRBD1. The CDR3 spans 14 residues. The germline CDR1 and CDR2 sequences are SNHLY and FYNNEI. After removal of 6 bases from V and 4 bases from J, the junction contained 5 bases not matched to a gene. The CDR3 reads CASRTGGASYGYTF. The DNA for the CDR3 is TGTGCCAGCAGGACAGGGGGCGCGAGCTATGGCTACACCTTC.

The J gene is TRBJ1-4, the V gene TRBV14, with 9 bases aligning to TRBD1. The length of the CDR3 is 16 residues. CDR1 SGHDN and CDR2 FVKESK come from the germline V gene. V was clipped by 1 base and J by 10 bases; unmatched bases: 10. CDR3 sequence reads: CASSQVPQGARGKLFF. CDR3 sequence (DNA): TGTGCCAGCAGCCAAGTTCCACAGGGGGCGAGGGGAAAACTGTTTTTT. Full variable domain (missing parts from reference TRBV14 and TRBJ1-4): EAGVTQFPSHSVIEKGQTVTLRCDPISGHDNLYWYRRVMGKEIKFLLHFVKESKQDESGMPNNRFLAERTGGTYSTLKVQPAELEDSGVYFCASSQVPQGARGKLFFGSGTQLSVL.

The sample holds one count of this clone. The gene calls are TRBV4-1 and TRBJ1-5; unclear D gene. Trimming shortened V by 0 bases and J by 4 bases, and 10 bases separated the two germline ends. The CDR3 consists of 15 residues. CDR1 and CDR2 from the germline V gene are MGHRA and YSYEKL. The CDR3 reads CASSQEMEWNQPQHF. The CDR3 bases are TGCGCCAGCAGCCAAGAAATGGAGTGGAATCAGCCCCAGCATTTT.

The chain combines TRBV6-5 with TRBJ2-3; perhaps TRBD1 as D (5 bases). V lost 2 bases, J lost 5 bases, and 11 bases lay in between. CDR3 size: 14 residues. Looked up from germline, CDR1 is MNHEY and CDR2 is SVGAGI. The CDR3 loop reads CASSYGQGGDTQYF. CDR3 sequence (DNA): TGTGCCAGCAGTTACGGGCAGGGCGGAGATACGCAGTATTTT.

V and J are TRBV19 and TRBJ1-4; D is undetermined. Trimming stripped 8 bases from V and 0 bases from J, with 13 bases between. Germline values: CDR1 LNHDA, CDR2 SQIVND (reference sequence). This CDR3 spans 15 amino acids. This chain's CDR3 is CASSGSPATNEKLFF. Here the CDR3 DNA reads TGTGCCAGTTCCGGTTCCCCCGCAACTAATGAAAAACTGTTTTTT.

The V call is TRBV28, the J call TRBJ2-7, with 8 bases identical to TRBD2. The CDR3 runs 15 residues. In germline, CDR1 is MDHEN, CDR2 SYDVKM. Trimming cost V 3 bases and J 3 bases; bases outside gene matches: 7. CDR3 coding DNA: TGTGCCAGCAGTTTCCCAGCGGGGGCTGACTACGAGCAGTACTTC. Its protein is CASSFPAGADYEQYF. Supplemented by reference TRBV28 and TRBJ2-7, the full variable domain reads DVKVTQSSRYLVKRTGEKVFLECVQDMDHENMFWYRQDPGLGLRLIYFSYDVKMKEKGDIPEGYSVSREKKERFSLILESASTNQTSMYLCASSFPAGADYEQYFGPGTRLTVT.

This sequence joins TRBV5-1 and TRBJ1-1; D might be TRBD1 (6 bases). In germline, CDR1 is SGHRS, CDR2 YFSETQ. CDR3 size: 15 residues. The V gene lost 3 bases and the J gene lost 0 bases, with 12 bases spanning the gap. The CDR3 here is CASSSRGGMNTEAFF. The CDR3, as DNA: TGCGCCAGCAGCTCCCGAGGGGGAATGAACACTGAAGCTTTCTTT.

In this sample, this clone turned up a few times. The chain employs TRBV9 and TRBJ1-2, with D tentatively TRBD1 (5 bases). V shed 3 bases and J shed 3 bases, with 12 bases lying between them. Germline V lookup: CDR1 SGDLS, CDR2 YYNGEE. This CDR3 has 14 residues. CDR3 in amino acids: CASSAGGSDYGYTF. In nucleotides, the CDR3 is TGTGCCAGCAGCGCGGGGGGGTCGGACTATGGCTACACCTTC.

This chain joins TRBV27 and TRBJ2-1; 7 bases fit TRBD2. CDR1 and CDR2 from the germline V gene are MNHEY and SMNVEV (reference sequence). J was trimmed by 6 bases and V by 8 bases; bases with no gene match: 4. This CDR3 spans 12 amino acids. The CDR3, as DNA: TGTGCCAGCGCTAGCGGCTCCAATGAGCAGTTCTTC. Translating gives CASASGSNEQFF.

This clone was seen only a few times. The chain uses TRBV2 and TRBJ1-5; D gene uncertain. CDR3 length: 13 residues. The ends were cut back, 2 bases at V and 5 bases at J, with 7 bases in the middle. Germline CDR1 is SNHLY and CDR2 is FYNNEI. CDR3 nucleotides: TGTGCCAGCAGTGAATCAGGCTATCAGCCCCAGCATTTT. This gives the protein CASSESGYQPQHF.

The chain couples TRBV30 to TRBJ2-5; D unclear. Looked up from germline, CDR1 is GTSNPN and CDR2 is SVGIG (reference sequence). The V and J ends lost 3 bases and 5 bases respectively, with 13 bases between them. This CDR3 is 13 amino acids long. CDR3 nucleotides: TGTGCCTGGAGGGTCAGGTCGTTCGAGACCCAGTACTTC. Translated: CAWRVRSFETQYF. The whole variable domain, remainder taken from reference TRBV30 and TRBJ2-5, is SQTIHQWPATLVQPVGSPLSLECTVEGTSNPNLYWYRQAAGRGLQLLFYSVGIGQISSEVPQNLSASRPQDRQFILSSKKLLLSDSGFYLCAWRVRSFETQYFGPGTRLLVL.